This T cell receptor beta chain was recovered during a study of shared clonotypes between healthy human individuals (dated by TCRdb to 2019 to 2021). About the study as a whole: A couple of women and a few men aged 18 to 49 years were included in the cohort. Per donor, three plates each were used for CD4 naive and CD4 memory, two for CD8 naive, and one for CD8 memory. To estimate repertoire size and how much clonotypes are shared between individuals, the study performed deep sequencing of blood TCR repertoires from a few healthy adults. Libraries were prepared and TCR repertoires were sequenced by different laboratories using diverse techniques, in order to increase sequencing depth and limit assay-specific biases. Between about 0.94 and 8.9 billion PBMCs per donor were obtained by leukapheresis. Overall study outcomes, separate from this receptor: Because the study included a small number of donors, the genetic and exposure-history diversity represented was limited. Pairwise subsampling indicated that sequencing depth was expected to affect the degree of clonotype sharing among donors. Compared with non-shared clonotypes, the clonotypes found in all four sorted-subset donors had higher generation probabilities. Even with the large sequencing depth, rarefaction of the sorted-subset datasets indicated that sequencing was incomplete. Only blood was sampled, and tissue TCR repertoires likely differ from those in blood. Naive subsets generally had larger estimated clonotype richness than memory subsets did. Across a handful of donors, 5% to 6% of naive CD4, roughly 3.3% of naive CD8, 2.3% of memory CD4, and roughly 0.4% of memory CD8 clonotypes were shared.

Measured from the cysteine to the phenylalanine, the CDR3 is 15 residues long. The read is trimmed to its CDR3 DNA, 45 bases read in frame from base 1. From the germline V gene, CDR1 is KGHSH and CDR2 is LQKENI. V sheds 3 bases and J sheds 0 bases, leaving 9 bases between their ends. Healthy HIV-negative adults with no recently reported acute infections or vaccinations were included as donors. Only Caucasian adults living in Nashville, Tennessee, USA were represented among the donors. CD4+ T cells were enriched through magnetic negative selection, after which naive cells were positively selected on CD45RA and the remaining negative fraction served as the memory subset. Blood was obtained by leukapheresis, after which PBMCs were separated by Ficoll-Histopaque density gradient centrifugation and cryopreserved in liquid nitrogen vapor phase. Analytical flow cytometry was used to check the purity and quantity of every magnetically sorted T cell population. Genomic DNA was isolated from every sorted fraction and measured by UV absorbance on a Nanodrop 2000c.

Remarks on this clone: The antigen it binds to is not known. Within one base of it there is no much larger clone, and no base qualities were kept.

TCR CDR3 regions were amplified from genomic DNA by multiplex PCR using the deep immunoSEQ assay. Genomic DNA extracted from each cell subset was distributed evenly over all wells of several immunoSEQ 96-well plates, and each plate served as one replicate. For sorted subsets, about 200 ng genomic DNA, equal to tens of thousands of T cell genomes, was loaded into each replicate PCR. Purified libraries were measured with a Qubit 3.0 fluorometer, size-checked on a Bioanalyzer 2100, and measured again with the KAPA Library Quantification kit. Each immunoSEQ 96-well plate was sequenced on its own single-read 150-cycle Illumina NextSeq 550 flow cell. The paper's processing steps were these. The immunoSEQ output contained only junctional sequences without quality scores, so filtering could not match that applied to full-length reads. Sequences were annotated with PyIR, a Python wrapper for IgBLAST v1.9, using IMGT germline references to assign V/J genes and CDR3. Any read was removed if the V/J assignment was weak (E-value above 1e-6), the CDR3 was missing, or the read contained stop codons, out-of-frame junctions, or ambiguous translated residues. V3J clonotypes were defined by identical inferred V gene, J gene, and CDR3 amino acid sequence. Percentage overlap between repertoires was computed as shared unique clonotypes divided by the size of the smaller repertoire. RTK rarefaction, the Chao1 estimator, and Recon v2.1 estimates of unobserved clonotypes were used to assess repertoire richness. OLGA was used to compute generation probabilities for all TCRbeta clonotypes that the gDNA method yielded from four donors. The clones in this table, taken by TCRdb from immuneACCESS, are in-frame only. Not every clone is retained; where verified, under half of the shortfall comes from an unresolved V gene, and the cause of the rest is unknown. V and J calls and clone size are copied from that table; D and trimming were computed from the DNA. This sample comprises roughly 2,500,000 clones, approximately 94% of them detected only once. The ten largest clones represent about 0.39% of the sample.

The V gene is TRBV18 and the J gene is TRBJ1-5; perhaps TRBD1 is the D gene, with 5 bases matching. The sequence was collected from a young man in good health. Some clones in this sample may be carry-over from other donors' samples. The sequenced material came from naive CD4+ T cells from PBMCs. The cell subset or site label here, explained by the study, means: CD45RA+ positively selected. The CDR3 protein sequence reads: CASSPIQDSNQPQHF. The DNA sequence is TGTGCCAGCTCACCGATACAGGATAGCAATCAGCCCCAGCATTTT.